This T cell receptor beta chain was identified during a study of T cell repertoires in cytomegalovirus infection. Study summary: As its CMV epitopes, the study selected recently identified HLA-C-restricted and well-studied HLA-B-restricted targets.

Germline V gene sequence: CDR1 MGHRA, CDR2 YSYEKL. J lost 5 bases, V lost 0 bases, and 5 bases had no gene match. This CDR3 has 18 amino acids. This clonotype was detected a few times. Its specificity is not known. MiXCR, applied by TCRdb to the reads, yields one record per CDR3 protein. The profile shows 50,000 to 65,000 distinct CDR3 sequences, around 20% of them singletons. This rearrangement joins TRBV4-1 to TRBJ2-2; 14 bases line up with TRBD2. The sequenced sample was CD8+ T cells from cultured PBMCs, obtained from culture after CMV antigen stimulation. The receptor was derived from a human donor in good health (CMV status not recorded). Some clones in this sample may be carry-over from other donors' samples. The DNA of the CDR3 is TGCGCCAGCAGCCAAGATCGACTAGCGGGGGGGCAGACCGGGGAGCTGTTTTTT. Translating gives CASSQDRLAGGQTGELFF.